The 25 T cell receptor beta chains given below trace back to one sample, sequenced in a study of response to subunit inactivated influenza vaccine. TCRdb processed the RT-PCR reads anew with MiXCR; each CDR3 protein has one entry. Of some 500,000 distinct CDR3 sequences in the sample, approximately 24% were seen once. Specimen: CD4+ T cells sorted from PBMCs, collected more than 4 days after vaccination. These receptors were taken from a man aged 50-60 years who received an inactivated influenza vaccine.

This clonotype was recorded at least ten times. The V gene is TRBV6-1, the J gene TRBJ2-1; 9 nucleotides line up with TRBD1. The germline V gene has CDR1 MNHNS and CDR2 SASEGT. This CDR3 has 15 amino acids. Trimming removed 6 bases from V and 9 bases from J; junction bases left unmatched: 12. In DNA, the CDR3 is TGTGCCAGCAGACCCGGACAGGGGCGTTATGGTGAGCAGTTCTTC. It encodes CASRPGQGRYGEQFF.

The chain uses TRBV7-2 and TRBJ1-5, with TRBD1 matching over 8 bases. Germline-derived CDR1 and CDR2 are SGHTA and FQGNSA. This CDR3 is built from 15 residues. The ends lost 5 bases at V and 6 bases at J; junction bases unmatched: 9. The CDR3 spells CASSIWTGPAQPQHF. DNA for the CDR3: TGTGCCAGCAGCATATGGACAGGGCCGGCTCAGCCCCAGCATTTT.

This clonotype was seen only a few times. One end of the junction does not line up with germline, which may come from a read error. The genes are TRBV7-2 and TRBJ2-1; 8 positions match TRBD1. This CDR3 is built from 14 residues. In germline, CDR1 is SGHTA, CDR2 FQGNSA. DNA for the CDR3: TGTGCCAGCAGCGAAGTCCCCGAACCGGGACAGGAGTCCTTC. This translates into CASSEVPEPGQESF. Looking up the rest from reference TRBV7-2 and TRBJ2-1 gives the full variable domain: GAGVSQSPSNKVTEKGKDVELRCDPISGHTALYWYRQSLGQGLEFLIYFQGNSAPDKSGLPSDRFSAERTGGSVSTLTIQRTQQEDSAVYLCASSEVPEPGQESFGPGTRLTVL.

The chain joins TRBV9 to TRBJ2-1; 8 bases line up with TRBD1. CDR3 length: 15 residues. Germline assignment: CDR1 SGDLS and CDR2 YYNGEE. Trimming removed 4 bases from V and 5 bases from J; junction bases left unmatched: 8. The DNA of the CDR3 is TGTGCCAGCAGCCCTCGGACAGGGATGGACAATGAGCAGTTCTTC. The encoded protein is CASSPRTGMDNEQFF.

The chain recombines TRBV24-1 with TRBJ2-5, with D possibly TRBD2 on 6 matching bases. The CDR3 consists of 16 residues. The germline V gene has CDR1 KGHDR and CDR2 SFDVKD. Trimming shortened V by 1 base and J by 2 bases, and 13 bases separated the two germline ends. CDR3 bases: TGTGCCACCAGTGATTTAGGGACTGACGGACAAGAGACCCAGTACTTC. Protein: CATSDLGTDGQETQYF.

This chain connects TRBV4-3 to TRBJ2-2; D may be TRBD1 (6 bases). Germline V gives CDR1 LGHNA, CDR2 YSLEER. This CDR3 is 17 amino acids long. V lost 2 bases and J lost 2, with 15 bases in between. The CDR3 coding sequence is TGCGCCAGCAGCCAATCCCTTCCGGACAGAAACACCGGGGAGCTGTTTTTT. Residues: CASSQSLPDRNTGELFF.

The J gene is TRBJ2-5, the V gene TRBV28; D ambiguous. Per the germline V gene, CDR1 is MDHEN and CDR2 is SYDVKM. With 8 bases removed from V and 0 bases from J, the gap between germline ends came to 7 bases. The CDR3 runs to 12 residues. This CDR3 reads CASGPYQETQYF. DNA for the CDR3: TGTGCCAGCGGGCCGTACCAAGAGACCCAGTACTTC.

The chain is built from TRBV7-2 and TRBJ1-1; TRBD1 might be the D (5 bases). The CDR3 loop spans 15 amino acids. The V end was cut by 1 base, the J end by 4 bases, with 13 bases between. Germline CDR1 and CDR2: SGHTA and FQGNSA. The CDR3 protein is CASSLGGPAVTEAFF. CDR3 nucleotide sequence: TGTGCCAGCAGCTTAGGGGGCCCTGCCGTCACTGAAGCTTTCTTT.

This clonotype was detected only a few times. Relative to the germline gene, one junction end is altered; a read error may explain this. This chain joins TRBV7-2 and TRBJ2-1; 10 positions agree with TRBD2. CDR1 is SGHTA and CDR2 is FQGNSA in the germline V gene. This CDR3 is 16 amino acids long. CDR3 in DNA: TGTGCCAGCAGATTAGCGGGAGGCCGTTCTTTCAATGAGCAGTTCTTC. Translation gives CASRLAGGRSFNEQFF.

V and J are TRBV20-1 and TRBJ2-7; 12 nucleotides match TRBD2. The CDR3 totals 14 residues. After removal of 8 bases from V and 4 bases from J, the junction contained 9 bases not matched to a gene. CDR1 is DFQATT, CDR2 SNEGSKA, per germline (reference sequence). The CDR3 DNA is TGCAGTTCGACACTAGCGGGGGGCCGGTACGAGCAGTACTTC. Its translation: CSSTLAGGRYEQYF.

The CDR3 nucleotides are TGCGCCAGCAGCTTGGCCCGACAGAAGAACACCGGGGAGCTGTTTTTT. Residues: CASSLARQKNTGELFF. The rearrangement uses TRBV5-1 and TRBJ2-2; TRBD1 might be the D (5 bases). CDR1 SGHRS and CDR2 YFSETQ come from the germline V gene. V was cut by 0 bases and J by 1 base, with 10 bases left in between. This CDR3 has 16 amino acids.

V usage is TRBV18 and J usage is TRBJ2-7; unclear D gene. V was shortened by 6 bases and J by 0 bases, with 15 bases between the two germline ends. CDR3 length equals 15 residues. The germline V gene has CDR1 KGHSH and CDR2 LQKENI. The DNA of the CDR3 is TGTGCCAGCTCCCATAGGCTCCAGGACTCCTACGAGCAGTACTTC. It translates to CASSHRLQDSYEQYF.

This clonotype showed up just once. V gene TRBV9 combines with J gene TRBJ1-2; 7 nucleotides align to TRBD1. This CDR3 is 14 amino acids long. Germline CDR1 reads SGDLS; CDR2 reads YYNGEE. The V and J ends lost 4 bases and 4 bases, in that order; junction bases with no gene match: 7. The CDR3 region has the DNA TGTGCCAGCAGCCCCGGACAGGCCGGCTATGGCTACACCTTC. The encoded protein is CASSPGQAGYGYTF.

The chain employs TRBV29-1 and TRBJ2-3; TRBD1 or TRBD2 may be the D gene (5 bases each). The V gene lost 1 base and the J gene lost 2 bases, with 7 bases spanning the gap. This CDR3 has 13 amino acids. Germline V gene sequence: CDR1 SQVTM, CDR2 ANQGSEA. CDR3 in amino acids: CSVEGDLTDTQYF. The CDR3, as DNA: TGCAGCGTTGAAGGGGACCTCACAGATACGCAGTATTTT.

This clonotype has just a few counts. The gene calls are TRBV5-1 and TRBJ2-7; D uncertain. The V gene lost 0 bases and the J gene lost 2 bases, with 6 bases spanning the gap. The CDR3 runs 13 residues. CDR1 is SGHRS, CDR2 YFSETQ, per germline. The DNA for the CDR3 is TGCGCCAGCAGCTTGGAGGTGGCCTACGAGCAGTACTTC. It codes for CASSLEVAYEQYF.

This clonotype was seen more than once but under ten times. The chain carries TRBV29-1 and TRBJ2-3, with 10 bases matching TRBD2. This CDR3 is 15 amino acids long. V lost 4 bases, J lost 6 bases, and 10 bases stayed unmatched. Germline values: CDR1 SQVTM, CDR2 ANQGSEA. The CDR3 spells CSVASSGGIYDTQYF. CDR3 bases: TGCAGCGTTGCGTCTAGCGGGGGTATTTACGATACGCAGTATTTT.

The table lists this clonotype with a few counts. The chain couples TRBV4-2 to TRBJ1-1; D not certain. Trimming took 0 bases from V and 7 from J, leaving 15 bases between them. CDR3 size: 15 residues. Germline CDR1 and CDR2: LGHNA and YNFKEQ. CDR3 loop: CASSQDGISADEAFF. In nucleotides, the CDR3 is TGTGCCAGCAGCCAAGATGGGATTTCAGCCGATGAAGCTTTCTTT.

This clonotype was counted a few times. The chain carries TRBV12-3 or TRBV12-4 and TRBJ2-6, with D hard to call. This CDR3 is built from 16 residues. With 5 bases removed from V and 1 base from J, the gap between germline ends came to 12 bases. The chain's CDR3 is CASSPFRGSGANVLTF. The DNA for the CDR3 is TGTGCCAGCAGTCCCTTTCGAGGATCTGGGGCCAACGTCCTGACTTTC.

The chain has TRBV7-2 and TRBJ1-4; no reliable D call. Between the trimmed V and J ends, which lost 5 bases and 4 bases, there was a span of 14 bases. This CDR3 has 15 residues. Germline CDR1 and CDR2: SGHTA and FQGNSA. As DNA, the CDR3 is TGTGCCAGCAGCCCGGAGATTCCGCGTAATGAAAAACTGTTTTTT. This encodes CASSPEIPRNEKLFF.

The chain couples TRBV6-1 to TRBJ2-7; TRBD1 matches 8 bases. This CDR3 is built from 13 residues. Germline CDR1 is MNHNS and CDR2 is SASEGT. V dropped 10 bases and J dropped 2; count of bases not matched to a gene: 7. CDR3 in amino acids: CANERDRTYEQYF. The CDR3, as DNA: TGTGCCAACGAACGGGACAGGACCTACGAGCAGTACTTC.

J is TRBJ2-2 and V is TRBV5-5; the D is unclear. There are 14 residues in the CDR3. The ends were cut back, 1 base at V and 6 bases at J, with 10 bases in the middle. Germline V gives CDR1 SGHKS, CDR2 YYEKEE (reference sequence). The DNA of the CDR3 is TGTGCCAGCAGCTTGAAGGTTAAAGCCGGGGAGCTGTTTTTT. It translates to CASSLKVKAGELFF.

This chain joins TRBV28 and TRBJ2-1; 7 nucleotides agree with TRBD1. Losses at the gene ends were 5 bases for V and 5 bases for J; bases not matched to a gene: 6. Germline V CDR1 and CDR2: MDHEN, SYDVKM. This CDR3 spans 14 amino acids. CDR3 in amino acids: CASSVQGRNNEQFF. The DNA of the CDR3 is TGTGCCAGCAGTGTACAGGGGCGCAACAATGAGCAGTTCTTC.

This clonotype was counted a few times. At one of its ends the junction is not consistent with the germline gene, which may arise from a read error. V is TRBV5-5 and J is TRBJ2-5, with 7 bases that match TRBD2. The CDR3 covers 15 residues. Germline V gene data show CDR1 as SGHKS and CDR2 as YYEKEE (reference sequence). The CDR3 spells CACSLADGGLETQYF. CDR3 coding DNA: TGTGCCTGCAGCTTGGCGGACGGGGGGTTAGAGACCCAGTACTTC.

A few counts support this clonotype. This chain uses TRBV20-1 with TRBJ1-2; the D is unclear. The CDR3 sequence is 15 residues long. Germline V CDR1 and CDR2: DFQATT, SNEGSKA (reference sequence). V was pared by 0 bases and J by 0 bases, with 11 bases between. CDR3 sequence: CSARDLDQANYGYTF. DNA for the CDR3: TGCAGTGCTAGAGATCTCGACCAAGCTAACTATGGCTACACCTTC.

This clonotype was observed a few times. V usage is TRBV20-1 and J usage is TRBJ2-1; 11 nucleotides line up with TRBD2. The germline gives CDR1 DFQATT, CDR2 SNEGSKA (reference sequence). The CDR3 spans 14 residues. Germline trimming cut 5 bases from V and 7 bases from J; bases unmatched to any gene: 7. The CDR3 DNA sequence: TGCAGTGCTTTAGCGGGAGGGCCCCGAAATGAGCAGTTCTTC. This sequence encodes CSALAGGPRNEQFF.